This entry concerns a single T cell receptor beta chain. Its antigen has not been determined. The sample holds no much larger clone one base away, and base qualities are not on file. Receptors were amplified or captured by the immunoSEQ multiplex PCR assay. RNA was extracted from all samples and reverse transcribed into cDNA as template for TCR sequencing. SuperScript III was used to make first-strand cDNA, primed with a 2:1 mix of oligo-dT and random hexamers. A synthetic immune receptor repertoire was used to assess amplification bias, and residual bias was removed computationally. The study's processing was this. Raw reads were preprocessed to remove errors, and CDR3 was defined by IMGT conventions from the conserved cysteine to phenylalanine. Clonality was calculated as 1 minus Shannon entropy normalized by log2 of the number of productive unique TCRs. Whether each scalp clone was CD4 or CD8 was inferred by checking scalp TCRbeta sequences against the CD4 and CD8 repertoires from sorted blood. The source is immuneACCESS, and TCRdb retained only in-frame sequences with V and J called. Part of the clones is not carried over; for the studies checked, unresolved V genes explain less than half of this, and the remainder is unexplained. That table supplies the V and J calls and clone size; D and trimming were determined from the DNA. The sample profile shows 80,000 to 100,000 clones; around 40% of them were found once. Jointly, the top ten make up roughly 18% of the sample.

The sample belongs to a study of CD8+ T cells in alopecia areata listed by TCRdb under 2018. Study-wide context: Treated patients were enrolled in an open-label pilot trial of oral tofacitinib, 5 to 10 mg twice daily, for moderate-to-severe alopecia areata. To study T cell clonal expansion in alopecia areata, the researchers applied high-throughput TCRbeta sequencing to both the C3H/HeJ mouse model and human patients. Tofacitinib-treated patients had biopsies at baseline and at 4 and 24 weeks of treatment, with a later scalp biopsy in several patients. RNA was extracted with the PAXgene miRNA kit for fixed scalp, the miRNeasy kit for PBMCs, and the RNeasy kit for mouse skin. Scalp tissue and sorted CD4+ and CD8+ peripheral blood T cells from patchy and totalis/universalis alopecia areata patients and from healthy controls were covered by human TCRbeta sequencing. Scalp clonality was compared among normal scalp (n=4), patchy alopecia areata scalp (n=8), and alopecia totalis/universalis scalp (n=8). Patients received tofacitinib for 6 to 18 months and were then followed off drug for 6 months to check for delayed response and recurrence. In treated patients, disease severity was measured using the SALT score, which gives the percentage of scalp surface area affected. TCRbeta CDR3 regions were amplified by immunoSEQ multiplex PCR with 35 Vbeta forward and 13 Jbeta reverse primers.

The time point label, read with the paper, signifies: 24 weeks on oral tofacitinib. The label giving this sample's treatment or condition can be read as: oral pan-JAK inhibitor, 5-10 mg twice daily. Lesional scalp punch biopsies and peripheral blood were obtained from alopecia areata patients. PBMCs were isolated by density centrifugation and stained for CD3, CD4 and CD8, after which CD4+ and CD8+ T cells were sorted on a FACSAria. Including the terminal cysteine and phenylalanine, the CDR3 comprises 15 residues. Kept here is only the CDR3 DNA, which spans 45 bases and is read in frame from base 1. Between the V and J ends, shortened by 0 bases and 2 bases respectively, the junction contains 8 bases. As encoded in the germline V gene, CDR1 is LGHNA while CDR2 is YSLEER. Study-wide findings and limitations: Shared TCR sequences between patients were less evident than in mice, which may be partly attributable to HLA diversity in the patient population. Compared with normal scalp, lesional scalp had higher clonality and more expanded CD8+ clones, particularly in alopecia totalis/universalis, a pattern that suggests antigenic drive. With tofacitinib, both scalp clonality and the number of expanded CD8+ clones among the top 100 scalp clones went down significantly. During tofacitinib treatment, many expanded lesional clones stuck around in both scalp and blood, and this persistence may partly explain why relapse happens after treatment is stopped. Resident alphabeta T cells in normal human skin are also sequenced, complicating scalp TCR repertoire analysis, unlike mouse skin dominated by gammadelta T cells. Because the treated cohort was small and included a single nonresponder, larger studies are needed to assess links between baseline CD8+ expansion and response.

Sequencing was performed on CD8+ T cells sorted from blood, taken at week 24, from a patient treated with tofacitinib. The chain is assembled from TRBV4-3 and TRBJ2-1, with no confident D gene call. The clonotype comes from a human donor with alopecia areata. The CDR3 region: CASSQEGSTYNEQFF. The DNA sequence is as follows: TGCGCCAGCAGCCAAGAGGGGTCTACCTACAATGAGCAGTTCTTC.